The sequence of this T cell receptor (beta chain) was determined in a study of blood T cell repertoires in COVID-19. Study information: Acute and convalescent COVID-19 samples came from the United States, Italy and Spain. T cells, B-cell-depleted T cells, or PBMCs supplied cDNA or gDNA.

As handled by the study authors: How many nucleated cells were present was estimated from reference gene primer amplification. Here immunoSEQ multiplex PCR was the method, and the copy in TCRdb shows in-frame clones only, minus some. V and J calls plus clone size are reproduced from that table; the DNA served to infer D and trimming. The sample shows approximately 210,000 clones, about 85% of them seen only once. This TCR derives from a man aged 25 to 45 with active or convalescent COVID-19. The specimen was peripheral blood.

The CDR3 nucleotides are TGTGCCAGCAGTTTCGCCGGACAGGGCTACGAGCAGTACTTC. Amino acid sequence: CASSFAGQGYEQYF. The chain couples TRBV6-6 to TRBJ2-7, with TRBD1 matching over 8 bases. J lost 3 bases, V lost 4 bases, and 5 bases had no gene match. The CDR3 covers 14 residues. Germline V gene lookup returns CDR1 MNHNY and CDR2 SVGAGI (reference sequence).